This record covers a single T cell receptor beta chain. This clone was observed a handful of times. What antigen it recognizes has not been identified. Base qualities are missing; no much larger clone stands one base away. The immunoSEQ Assay, a bias-controlled multiplex PCR, was used to amplify TCRbeta CDR3 regions from genomic DNA. The authors' pipeline ran thus. The number of nucleated cells in each sample was estimated by amplification of reference gene primers within the assay. To quantify the absolute abundance of each unique TCRbeta CDR3 rearrangement, sequence reads were collapsed and filtered. For each sample, productive Simpson clonality was calculated as the square root of Simpson's diversity index across productive rearrangements. The table was pulled from immuneACCESS by TCRdb, which kept in-frame rearrangements only. Such tables lose some clones; where checked, under half of the loss comes from unresolved V genes, and the rest has no known cause. The V and J calls and clone size are taken from that table; D and trimming were inferred from the DNA. This sample gives under 300,000 clones in total; approximately 89% of them show up just once. The ten largest clones capture about 2.3% of the sample.

Ends trimmed: V by 6 bases, J by 4 bases; bases unmatched to a gene: 21. Including cysteine and phenylalanine, the CDR3 has 21 amino acids. Of the read, only the CDR3 DNA is kept; its 63 bases are in frame from base 1. The germline V gene (reference sequence) yields MNHNY for CDR1 and SVGAGI for CDR2. The source of the sample is a study of blood T cell repertoires in COVID-19 (TCRdb year 2020). Some background on the complete study: Samples from collaborators originated in the United States, Italy and Spain and spanned both the acute and convalescent phases of COVID-19. The repertoires were released in a freely available public database intended as a resource for research on the immune response to SARS-CoV-2. The material from the prospective study consisted of cDNA or gDNA derived from T cells, B-cell-depleted T cells, or PBMCs. Subjects who had been exposed to COVID-19, were actively infected with it, or had recovered from it provided the deeply sampled blood TCRbeta repertoires that made up the dataset. The sample metadata nearly always contained a de-identified subject ID, COVID-19 status, age in years and sex. Where HLA class I and class II types were available, the types were taken from metadata supplied by the sample provider, not from assay-based typing. The samples were drawn from two sources: the first 160 participants of the ongoing ImmuneRACE study, and 1,254 subjects contributed by 6 global collaborators. General findings and caveats noted by the study authors: The amount of clinical and demographic metadata varied by source and participant and was provided uncurated.

Participants in the prospective study were enrolled through a virtual design, were aged roughly 18 to 100 years, and lived in fewer than 30 United States geographic areas. To assign participants to cohorts, the prospective study relied on clinical history that participants themselves reported in a screening survey and a study questionnaire. Each participant in the prospective study had whole blood, serum and a nasopharyngeal or oropharyngeal swab collected by mobile phlebotomists. Participants in the prospective study had the option to provide additional blood draws and questionnaires over a roughly two-month period. Prospective study blood samples were shipped either frozen or at room temperature before DNA extraction.

Sequencing was carried out using PBMCs or T cells enriched from blood (not recorded which). The sequence is built from TRBV6-6 and TRBJ2-1; 13 middle bases align to TRBD2. This clonotype originated in a woman aged 40 to 55 with acute COVID-19. The CDR3 corresponds to CASSLGLAGVRLNLLYNEQFF. At the DNA level, the sequence is TGTGCCAGCAGCCTTGGACTAGCGGGAGTTCGCCTGAACCTATTATACAATGAGCAGTTCTTC.